This TCR beta chain is drawn from a study of Ad26.COV2.S vaccination and SARS-CoV-2 variants. Turning to the study itself: Participant was drawn from the COV1001 Ad26.COV2.S trial arm. By the intramuscular route, Ad26.COV2.S was given once, or twice 56 days apart. General observations from the study: Non-spike TCR breadth did not differ much between vaccine and placebo recipients.

Treatment in this sample: roughly 19 received Ad26.COV2.S at low or high dose, single or two shots; 5 received placebo; per-sample allocation not given. Sampling occurred on day 63 after the first vaccine or placebo injection. The individual, an adult aged 18-55 years, was a donor in Boston. To note about this clone: Its antigen is not known.

The CDR3 length is 14 residues. The germline V gene has CDR1 SGHVS and CDR2 FQNEAQ. Trimming took off 1 base at V and 1 base at J, with 8 bases between the two ends. Sequenced by immunoSEQ multiplex PCR; TCRdb stores in-frame clones only, minus some. Among 320,000 or so clones listed, roughly 90% were seen once. The chain combines TRBV7-8 with TRBJ2-7, with D hard to call. The clonotype comes from a person between 18 and 65 years old who received the Ad26.COV2.S COVID-19 vaccine or a placebo. Specimen: peripheral blood, collected in a trial of Ad26.COV2.S vaccine versus placebo. The CDR3 sequence is CASSLDLGSYEQYF. CDR3 DNA: TGTGCCAGCAGCTTAGATCTGGGATCCTACGAGCAGTACTTC.